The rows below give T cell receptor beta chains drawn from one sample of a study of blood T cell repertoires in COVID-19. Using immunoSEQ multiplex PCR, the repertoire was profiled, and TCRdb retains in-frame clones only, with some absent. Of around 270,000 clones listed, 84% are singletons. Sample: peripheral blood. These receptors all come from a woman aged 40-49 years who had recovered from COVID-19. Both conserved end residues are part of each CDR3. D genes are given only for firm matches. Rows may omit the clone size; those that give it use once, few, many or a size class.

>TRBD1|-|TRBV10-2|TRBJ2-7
CASSRDSLGYEQYF
TGCGCCAGCTCCAGGGACAGCTTAGGGTACGAGCAGTACTTC
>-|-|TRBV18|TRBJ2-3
CASSPDARGTQYF
TGTGCCAGCTCACCGGACGCCCGGGGTACGCAGTATTTT
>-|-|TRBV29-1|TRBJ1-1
CSADGGMNTEAFF
TGCAGCGCCGACGGGGGAATGAACACTGAAGCTTTCTTT
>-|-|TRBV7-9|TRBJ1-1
CASSPPTGTEAFF
TGTGCCAGCAGCCCCCCCACAGGCACTGAAGCTTTCTTT
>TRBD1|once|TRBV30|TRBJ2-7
CAWSMGQYYEQYF
TGTGCCTGGAGTATGGGACAGTACTACGAGCAGTACTTC
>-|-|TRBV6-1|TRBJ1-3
CASSYFPGNTIYF
TGTGCCAGCAGTTATTTTCCTGGAAACACCATATATTTT
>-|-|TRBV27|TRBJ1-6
CASRFLNSPLHF
TGTGCCAGCAGATTCCTCAATTCACCCCTCCACTTT
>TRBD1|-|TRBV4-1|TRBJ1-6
CASSQFTGAGNSPLHF
TGCGCCAGCAGCCAATTTACAGGGGCTGGAAATTCACCCCTCCACTTT
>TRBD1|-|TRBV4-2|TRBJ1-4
CASSQEWDRENEKLFF
TGTGCCAGCAGCCAAGAATGGGACAGGGAGAACGAAAAACTGTTTTTT
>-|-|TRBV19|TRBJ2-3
CASSIDRGLRTDTQYF
TGTGCCAGTAGTATAGATCGTGGGTTGAGGACAGATACGCAGTATTTT
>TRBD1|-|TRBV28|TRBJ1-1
CASSPYRGRNTEAFF
TGTGCCAGCAGTCCCTACAGGGGGCGGAACACTGAAGCTTTCTTT
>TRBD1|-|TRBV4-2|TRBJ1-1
CASRPRDRVPLGTEAFF
TGTGCCAGCAGACCTCGGGACAGGGTACCCTTAGGGACTGAAGCTTTCTTT
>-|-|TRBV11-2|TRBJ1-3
CASSPVDVQNLSGNTIYF
TGTGCCAGCAGCCCGGTTGATGTACAGAACCTCTCTGGAAACACCATATATTTT
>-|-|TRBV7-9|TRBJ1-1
CASSLVARGNTEAFF
TGTGCCAGCAGCTTAGTTGCGCGGGGGAACACTGAAGCTTTCTTT
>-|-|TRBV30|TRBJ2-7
CAWSGGTRIYEQYF
TGTGCCTGGAGTGGTGGGACACGGATCTACGAGCAGTACTTC
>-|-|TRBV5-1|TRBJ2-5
CASSFRTGPVREETQYF
TGCGCCAGCAGCTTTCGTACAGGGCCCGTTCGGGAAGAGACCCAGTACTTC
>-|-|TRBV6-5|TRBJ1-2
CASKLVRSSYGYTF
TGTGCCAGCAAACTCGTGAGGTCCAGCTATGGCTACACCTTC
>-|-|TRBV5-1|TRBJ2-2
CASSPTGTPNTGELFF
TGCGCCAGCAGCCCGACCGGGACTCCCAACACCGGGGAGCTGTTTTTT
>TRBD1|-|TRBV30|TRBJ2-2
CAWREQGGTGELFF
TGTGCCTGGAGAGAACAGGGGGGCACCGGGGAGCTGTTTTTT
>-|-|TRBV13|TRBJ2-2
CASGLRGSGELFF
TGTGCCAGCGGTCTTAGGGGTTCCGGGGAGCTGTTTTTT
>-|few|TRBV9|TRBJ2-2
CASSVGGRTGELFF
TGTGCCAGCAGCGTAGGAGGGCGCACCGGGGAGCTGTTTTTT
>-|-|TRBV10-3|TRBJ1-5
CAIKAGGGQGQPQHF
TGTGCCATCAAGGCGGGAGGAGGTCAGGGGCAGCCCCAGCATTTT
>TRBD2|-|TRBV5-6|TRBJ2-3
CASSLAGGWTDTQYF
TGTGCCAGCAGCTTGGCGGGGGGTTGGACAGATACGCAGTATTTT
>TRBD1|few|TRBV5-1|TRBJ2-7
CASSRTGPYEQYF
TGCGCCAGCAGCCGGACAGGGCCCTACGAGCAGTACTTC
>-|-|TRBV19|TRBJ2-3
CASSPPGARVISSTDTQYF
TGTGCCAGTAGCCCCCCAGGGGCCCGCGTTATCAGTAGCACAGATACGCAGTATTTT
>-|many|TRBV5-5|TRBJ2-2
CASSPLTLGELFF
TGTGCCAGCAGCCCACTTACTCTCGGGGAGCTGTTTTTT
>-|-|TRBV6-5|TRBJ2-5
CAFGLFGETQYF
TGTGCATTCGGACTCTTCGGAGAGACCCAGTACTTC
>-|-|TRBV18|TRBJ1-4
CASFGGTNEKLFF
TGTGCCAGTTTCGGGGGAACTAATGAAAAACTGTTTTTT
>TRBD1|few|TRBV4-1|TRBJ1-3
CASSQRIQGTGNTIYF
TGCGCCAGCAGCCAACGGATACAGGGGACTGGAAACACCATATATTTT
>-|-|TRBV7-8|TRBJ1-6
CASSSQRAGPGGAWLNSPLHF
TGTGCCAGCAGCAGTCAGCGGGCTGGGCCTGGGGGGGCTTGGTTAAATTCACCCCTCCACTTT
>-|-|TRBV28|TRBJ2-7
CASSLRGAPYEQYF
TGTGCCAGCAGTTTACGCGGGGCCCCCTACGAGCAGTACTTC
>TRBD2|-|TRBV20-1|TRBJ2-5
CSASPSGGVGSETQYF
TGCAGTGCTAGTCCTAGCGGGGGGGTTGGGTCGGAGACCCAGTACTTC
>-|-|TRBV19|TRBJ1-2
CASSVLGGSRYGYTF
TGTGCCAGTAGTGTCTTAGGAGGGTCTCGGTATGGCTACACCTTC
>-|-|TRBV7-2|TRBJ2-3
CASSPGVDLTTDTQYF
TGTGCCAGCAGCCCAGGGGTAGACCTAACCACAGATACGCAGTATTTT
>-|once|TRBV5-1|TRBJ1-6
CASSLTLSSYNSPLHF
TGCGCCAGCAGCTTAACCCTGAGCTCCTATAATTCACCCCTCCACTTT
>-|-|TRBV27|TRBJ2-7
CASSFKGSSYEQYF
TGTGCCAGCAGTTTTAAAGGGAGCTCCTACGAGCAGTACTTC
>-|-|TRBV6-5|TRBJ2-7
CASSYSSGGDEQYF
TGTGCCAGCAGTTACTCGAGTGGAGGGGATGAGCAGTACTTC
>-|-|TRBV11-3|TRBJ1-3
CASSLSGNTIYF
TGTGCCAGCAGTCTTTCTGGAAACACCATATATTTT
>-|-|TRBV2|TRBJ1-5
CASSYEGLHQPQHF
TGTGCCAGCAGTTACGAGGGTCTACATCAGCCCCAGCATTTT
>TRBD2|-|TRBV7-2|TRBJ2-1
CASSPVRAGGPWGPDEQFF
TGTGCCAGCAGCCCCGTCAGGGCGGGGGGGCCTTGGGGCCCCGATGAGCAGTTCTTC
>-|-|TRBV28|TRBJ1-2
CASSTPGKYGYTF
TGTGCCAGCAGTACGCCCGGGAAATATGGCTACACCTTC
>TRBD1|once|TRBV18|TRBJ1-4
CASSPEQGVEKLFF
TGTGCCAGCTCACCGGAACAGGGGGTTGAAAAACTGTTTTTT